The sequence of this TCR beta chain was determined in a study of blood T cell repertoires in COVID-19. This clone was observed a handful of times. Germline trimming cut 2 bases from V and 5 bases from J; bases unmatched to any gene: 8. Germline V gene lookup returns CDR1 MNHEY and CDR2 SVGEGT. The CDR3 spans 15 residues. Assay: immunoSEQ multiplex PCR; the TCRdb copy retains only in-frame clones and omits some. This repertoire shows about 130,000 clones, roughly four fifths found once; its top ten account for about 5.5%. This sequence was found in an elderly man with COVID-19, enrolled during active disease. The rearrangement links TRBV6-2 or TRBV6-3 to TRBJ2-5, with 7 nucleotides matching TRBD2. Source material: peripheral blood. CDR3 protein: CASSYGRRTRETQYF. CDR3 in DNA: TGTGCCAGCAGTTACGGGAGAAGGACTAGGGAGACCCAGTACTTC.